These 25 T cell receptor beta chains came from one sample sequenced in a study of blood T cell repertoires in COVID-19. The method was immunoSEQ multiplex PCR; TCRdb's version includes in-frame clones alone and lacks a portion of them. In the table there are fewer than 100,000 clones, roughly 87% of which are singletons. Sequencing was carried out using peripheral blood. Receptors originate from a woman aged 80 or over with acute or convalescent COVID-19.

The V gene is TRBV7-9, the J gene TRBJ2-4; 13 bases match TRBD2. This CDR3 contains 15 residues. Germline V CDR1 and CDR2: SEHNR, FQNEAQ (reference sequence). V shed 5 bases and J 8 bases; nucleotides not matched to a gene: 6. The CDR3: CASSPWTSGSDIQYF. Here the CDR3 DNA reads TGTGCCAGCAGCCCTTGGACTAGCGGGAGTGACATTCAGTACTTC.

V is TRBV5-8 and J is TRBJ1-5, with D possibly TRBD1 on 6 matching bases. The CDR3 totals 17 residues. Trimming shortened V by 0 bases and J by 1 base, and 14 bases separated the two germline ends. Germline V CDR1 and CDR2: SGHTS, YDEGEE. CDR3 coding DNA: TGTGCCAGCAGCTTGGAGAGAGGGGGGGACAGCAATCAGCCCCAGCATTTT. It translates to CASSLERGGDSNQPQHF.

The chain couples TRBV12-2 to TRBJ2-7; TRBD1, the table's D call, lacks a check against the DNA. TRBV12-2 is shown as a pseudogene. The CDR3 spans 15 residues. CDR3 sequence reads: CASRLVEGASYEQYF. In nucleotides, the CDR3 is TGTGCAAGTCGCTTAGTGGAGGGGGCTTCCTACGAGCAGTACTTC.

J is TRBJ1-5 and V is TRBV4-2; 8 bases map to TRBD1. V shed 2 bases and J 7 bases; nucleotides not matched to a gene: 10. Per germline, CDR1 LGHNA and CDR2 YNFKEQ. This CDR3 comprises 16 residues. CDR3 sequence reads: CASSQLQGAEQQPQHF. As DNA, the CDR3 is TGTGCCAGCAGCCAACTTCAGGGGGCCGAGCAGCAGCCCCAGCATTTT.

The V gene is TRBV3-1 (or the pseudogene TRBV3-2), the J gene TRBJ2-1; 7 bases fit TRBD2. With 0 bases clipped from V and 3 bases from J, the junction kept 8 bases outside the gene matches. Germline loops: CDR1 LGHDT, CDR2 YNNKEL (reference sequence). CDR3 size: 17 residues. The CDR3 nucleotides are TGTGCCAGCAGCCAAGATTCCCTAGCGGCAGTCTACAATGAGCAGTTCTTC. Translation: CASSQDSLAAVYNEQFF.

The J gene is TRBJ2-1, the V gene TRBV25-1; D unclear. CDR1 is MGHDK, CDR2 SYGVNS, per germline. V was trimmed by 6 bases and J by 5 bases, leaving 14 bases between them. The CDR3 sequence is 14 residues long. The CDR3 nucleotides are TGTGCCAGCAGGGGCCAGACCTACCACAATGAGCAGTTCTTC. Its protein is CASRGQTYHNEQFF.

This clone has only one observation. V gene TRBV7-2 combines with J gene TRBJ2-3, with D possibly being TRBD2 (6 bases). V dropped 5 bases and J dropped 7 bases, with 19 bases sitting between them. The CDR3 totals 15 residues. CDR1 is SGHTA, CDR2 FQGNSA, per germline. The CDR3 protein is CASSGQGGAPNTQYF. The CDR3, as DNA: TGTGCCAGCAGCGGGCAAGGCGGGGCCCCCAATACGCAGTATTTT.

This sequence joins TRBV24-1 and TRBJ2-1, with a weak D call TRBD2 (6 bases). Germline CDR1 is KGHDR and CDR2 is SFDVKD. The CDR3 contains 16 residues. V was cut by 3 bases and J by 0 bases, with 11 bases left in between. Written as DNA, the CDR3 is TGTGCCACCAGTGATCGGGCGGGGTTCTCCTACAATGAGCAGTTCTTC. The encoded protein is CATSDRAGFSYNEQFF.

The genes are TRBV20-1 and TRBJ1-2; 10 bases agree with TRBD1. The V gene end was trimmed by 3 bases and the J gene end by 4 bases; junction bases not matched to a gene: 5. In germline, CDR1 is DFQATT, CDR2 SNEGSKA (reference sequence). This CDR3 region has 14 residues. CDR3 sequence reads: CSASVTGGFYGYTF. CDR3 nucleotides: TGCAGTGCTAGTGTGACAGGGGGCTTCTATGGCTACACCTTC.

This chain links TRBV19 with TRBJ1-1, with 8 bases lining up with TRBD1. There are 13 residues in the CDR3. The trim removed 7 bases at V and 3 bases at J, leaving 4 bases unmatched. Germline CDR1 is LNHDA and CDR2 is SQIVND (reference sequence). CDR3 amino acids: CASTLDRDTEAFF. The DNA of the CDR3 is TGTGCCAGTACACTGGACAGGGACACTGAAGCTTTCTTT.

This chain joins TRBV27 and TRBJ1-1; D remains unclear. Trimming took off 4 bases at V and 3 bases at J, with 12 bases between the two ends. The germline V gene has CDR1 MNHEY and CDR2 SMNVEV (reference sequence). This CDR3 comprises 14 residues. CDR3 nucleotides: TGTGCCAGCAGTTCCCTAGGAGGGTACACTGAAGCTTTCTTT. Its translation is CASSSLGGYTEAFF.

V and J are TRBV20-1 and TRBJ1-2, with D perhaps matching TRBD1 (5 bases). Germline CDR1 is DFQATT and CDR2 is SNEGSKA (reference sequence). The germline V and J ends were trimmed by 5 bases and 6 bases, with 10 bases remaining between them. The length of the CDR3 is 11 residues. The CDR3 bases are TGCAGTGCTCAGGGTCCCCATGGCTACACCTTC. Translation: CSAQGPHGYTF.

The chain carries TRBV2 and TRBJ2-1; weak D call: TRBD2 (5 bases). V dropped 6 bases and J dropped 3 bases, with 15 bases sitting between them. This CDR3 region has 15 residues. Per the germline V gene, CDR1 is SNHLY and CDR2 is FYNNEI. The CDR3 coding sequence is TGTGCCAGCAGGCTCTTGACTATAAGCTACAATGAGCAGTTCTTC. As protein: CASRLLTISYNEQFF.

This clone was seen a few times. The chain carries TRBV5-1 and TRBJ2-7; 10 bases match TRBD1. Germline trimming cut 2 bases from V and 5 bases from J; bases unmatched to any gene: 7. The CDR3 has 15 residues. Per the germline V gene, CDR1 is SGHRS and CDR2 is YFSETQ. The DNA of the CDR3 is TGCGCCAGCAGCTTCGACAGGGGGCGGACCAACGAGCAGTACTTC. Translated: CASSFDRGRTNEQYF.

This chain connects TRBV11-2 to TRBJ2-3; possibly TRBD2 for D (6 bases). Germline values: CDR1 SGHAT, CDR2 FQNNGV. V lost 0 bases to trimming and J lost 5 bases, with 15 bases between them. The CDR3 covers 16 residues. The CDR3 is CASSLDWRERVDTQYF. The CDR3 region has the DNA TGTGCCAGCAGCTTAGACTGGAGGGAGCGGGTAGATACGCAGTATTTT. The full variable domain, with the rest looked up from reference TRBV11-2 and TRBJ2-3, is EAGVAQSPRYKIIEKRQSVAFWCNPISGHATLYWYQQILGQGPKLLIQFQNNGVVDDSQLPKDRFSAERLKGVDSTLKIQPAKLEDSAVYLCASSLDWRERVDTQYFGPGTRLTVL.

The count of this clone is one. The chain uses TRBV30 and TRBJ2-5, with 9 bases aligning to TRBD2. CDR1 GTSNPN and CDR2 SVGIG come from the germline V gene (reference sequence). The length of the CDR3 is 15 residues. V lost 0 bases to trimming and J lost 2 bases; unmatched junction nucleotides: 4. The CDR3 DNA follows: TGTGCCTGGAGTGTAGCTAGCGGGGCTCAAGAGACCCAGTACTTC. This gives the protein CAWSVASGAQETQYF.

The J gene is TRBJ1-2, the V gene TRBV25-1; D may be TRBD1 (6 bases). The CDR3 runs 13 residues. V dropped 1 base and J dropped 4 bases, with 7 bases sitting between them. Germline-derived CDR1 and CDR2 are MGHDK and SYGVNS. CDR3 sequence (DNA): TGTGCCAGCAGTGAATCAGGGGTCTATGGCTACACCTTC. Residues: CASSESGVYGYTF.

The V gene is TRBV5-1, the J gene TRBJ2-7; possible D gene TRBD1, 6 bases. Trimming took off 2 bases at V and 4 bases at J, with 13 bases between the two ends. CDR1 is SGHRS, CDR2 YFSETQ, per germline. CDR3 length: 14 amino acids. CDR3: CASSLRQELYEQYF. The DNA for the CDR3 is TGCGCCAGCAGCTTAAGACAGGAACTATACGAGCAGTACTTC.

Concerning this clone itself: In the same sample, other DNA sequences code for this CDR3. The rearrangement uses TRBV6-5 and TRBJ1-1; D possibly corresponds to TRBD1 (5 bases). From germline, CDR1 is MNHEY and CDR2 SVGAGI. The CDR3 loop spans 14 amino acids. The V and J ends lost 7 bases and 1 base respectively, with 13 bases between them. In DNA form, the CDR3 reads TGTGCCAGCACCCCCCCCCAGGGGAACACTGAAGCTTTCTTT. Translated: CASTPPQGNTEAFF.

CDR3 region: CATSRLRTGNTEAFF. The CDR3 region has the DNA TGTGCCACCAGCAGACTTAGGACAGGGAACACTGAAGCTTTCTTT. The chain carries TRBV15 and TRBJ1-1; 7 nucleotides align to TRBD1. The CDR3 loop spans 15 amino acids. CDR1 and CDR2 from the germline V gene are LNHNV and YYDKDF (reference sequence). The J segment lost 1 base and the V segment lost 2 bases, leaving 4 bases of the junction unmatched.

The V gene is TRBV30, the J gene TRBJ1-3; TRBD1 is a possible D gene (5 bases). The length of the CDR3 is 12 residues. V lost 5 bases and J lost 4, with 9 bases in between. Germline CDR1 is GTSNPN and CDR2 is SVGIG (reference sequence). The CDR3 loop is CAWRKGGNTIYF. The CDR3 bases are TGTGCCTGGCGCAAGGGGGGAAACACCATATATTTT.

The chain joins TRBV3-1 (or the pseudogene TRBV3-2) to TRBJ2-5; D might be TRBD2 (6 bases). Trimming left V 0 bases short and J 2 bases short, with 16 bases between. The CDR3 length is 17 residues. CDR1 is LGHDT and CDR2 is YNNKEL in the germline V gene (reference sequence). This CDR3 is CASSQDLPAGLQETQYF. CDR3 bases: TGTGCCAGCAGCCAAGATCTCCCAGCGGGCCTGCAAGAGACCCAGTACTTC.

This chain joins TRBV7-2 and TRBJ1-2; 7 bases fit TRBD1. Germline V CDR1 and CDR2: SGHTA, FQGNSA. Trimming removed 2 bases from V and 5 bases from J; junction bases left unmatched: 11. The CDR3 is made up of 16 amino acids. The chain's CDR3 is CASSLSLGAGGYGYTF. For the CDR3, the DNA is TGTGCCAGCAGCTTAAGTCTCGGGGCAGGGGGTTATGGCTACACCTTC.

The table lists this clone with a few counts. The chain uses TRBV12-3 or TRBV12-4 and TRBJ2-1, with D possibly matching TRBD2 (5 bases). V lost 7 bases and J lost 6, with 7 bases in between. The CDR3 has 11 residues. CDR3 DNA sequence: TGTGCCAGCACCAGCGGCAATGAGCAGTTCTTC. This gives the protein CASTSGNEQFF.

This chain uses TRBV12-3 or TRBV12-4 with TRBJ1-2; D is perhaps TRBD1 (5 bases). The CDR3 is 13 residues long. V was cut by 4 bases and J by 4 bases, with 10 bases left in between. The CDR3 nucleotides read TGTGCCAGCAGTTCGACAGTTCCCTATGGCTACACCTTC. This encodes CASSSTVPYGYTF.